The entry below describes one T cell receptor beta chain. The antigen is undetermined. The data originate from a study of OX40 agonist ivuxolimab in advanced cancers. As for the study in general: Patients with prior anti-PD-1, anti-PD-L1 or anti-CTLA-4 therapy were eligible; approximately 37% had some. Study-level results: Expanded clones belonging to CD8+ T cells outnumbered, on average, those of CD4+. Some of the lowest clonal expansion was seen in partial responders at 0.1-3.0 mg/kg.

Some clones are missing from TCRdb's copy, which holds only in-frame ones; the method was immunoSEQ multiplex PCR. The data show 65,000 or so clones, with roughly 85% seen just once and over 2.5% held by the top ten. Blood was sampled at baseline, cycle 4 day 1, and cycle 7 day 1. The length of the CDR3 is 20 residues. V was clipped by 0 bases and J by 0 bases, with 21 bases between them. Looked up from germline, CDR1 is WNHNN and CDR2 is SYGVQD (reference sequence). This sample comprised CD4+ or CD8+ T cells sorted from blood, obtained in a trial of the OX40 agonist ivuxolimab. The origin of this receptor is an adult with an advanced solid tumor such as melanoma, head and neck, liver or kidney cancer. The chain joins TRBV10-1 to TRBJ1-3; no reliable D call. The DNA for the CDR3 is TGCGCCAGCAGTGAGTCAAGTGAGGGCGAGGGCCCCTTCTCTGGAAACACCATATATTTT. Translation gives CASSESSEGEGPFSGNTIYF.